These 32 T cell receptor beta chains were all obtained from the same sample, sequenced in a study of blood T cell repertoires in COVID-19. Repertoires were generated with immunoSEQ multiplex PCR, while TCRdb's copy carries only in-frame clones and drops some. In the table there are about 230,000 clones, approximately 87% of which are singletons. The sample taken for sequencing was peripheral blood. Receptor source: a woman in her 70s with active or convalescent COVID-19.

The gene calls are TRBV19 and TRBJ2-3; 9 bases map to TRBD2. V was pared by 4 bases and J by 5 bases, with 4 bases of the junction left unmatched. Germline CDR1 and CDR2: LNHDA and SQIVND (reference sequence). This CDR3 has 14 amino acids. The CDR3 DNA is TGTGCCAGTAGTAGCGGGAGGGCCCGAGATACGCAGTATTTT. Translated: CASSSGRARDTQYF.

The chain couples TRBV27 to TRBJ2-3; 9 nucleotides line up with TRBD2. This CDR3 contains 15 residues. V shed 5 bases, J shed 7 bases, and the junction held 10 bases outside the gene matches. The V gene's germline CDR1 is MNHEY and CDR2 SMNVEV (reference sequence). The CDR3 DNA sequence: TGTGCCAGCAGTCGGCTGAGCGGGGGGTGGAATACGCAGTATTTT. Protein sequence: CASSRLSGGWNTQYF.

The chain's CDR3 is CASSQEGTSSGNTIYF. In nucleotides, the CDR3 is TGTGCCAGCAGCCAAGAAGGTACTAGCTCTGGAAACACCATATATTTT. This rearrangement joins TRBV4-2 to TRBJ1-3; the D is unclear. The CDR3 consists of 16 residues. The germline V and J ends were trimmed by 0 bases and 0 bases, with 9 bases remaining between them. Germline V gives CDR1 LGHNA, CDR2 YNFKEQ.

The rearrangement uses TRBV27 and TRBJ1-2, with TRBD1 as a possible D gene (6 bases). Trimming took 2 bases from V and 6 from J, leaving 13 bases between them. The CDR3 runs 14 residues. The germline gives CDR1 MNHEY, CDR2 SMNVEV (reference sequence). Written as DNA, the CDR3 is TGTGCCAGCAGTTTAGGGGGGGGCGAAGATGGCTACACCTTC. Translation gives CASSLGGGEDGYTF.

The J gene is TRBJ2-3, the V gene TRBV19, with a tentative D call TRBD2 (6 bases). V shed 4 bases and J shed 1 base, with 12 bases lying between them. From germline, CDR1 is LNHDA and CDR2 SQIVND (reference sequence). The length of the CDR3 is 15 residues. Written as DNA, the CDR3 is TGTGCCAGTAGTACCCGGGACTGGGGCACAGATACGCAGTATTTT. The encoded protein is CASSTRDWGTDTQYF.

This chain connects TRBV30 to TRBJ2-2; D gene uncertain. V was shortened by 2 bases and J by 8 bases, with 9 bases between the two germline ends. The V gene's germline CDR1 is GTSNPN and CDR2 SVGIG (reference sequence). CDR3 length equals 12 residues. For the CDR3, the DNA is TGTGCCTGGAGTCTCGATCGGGGGGAGCTGTTTTTT. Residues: CAWSLDRGELFF.

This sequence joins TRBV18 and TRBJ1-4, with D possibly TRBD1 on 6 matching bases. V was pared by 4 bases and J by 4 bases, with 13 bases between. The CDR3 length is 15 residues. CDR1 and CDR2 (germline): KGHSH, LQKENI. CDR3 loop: CASSLIQGVNEKLFF. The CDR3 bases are TGTGCCAGCTCACTAATACAGGGAGTTAATGAAAAACTGTTTTTT.

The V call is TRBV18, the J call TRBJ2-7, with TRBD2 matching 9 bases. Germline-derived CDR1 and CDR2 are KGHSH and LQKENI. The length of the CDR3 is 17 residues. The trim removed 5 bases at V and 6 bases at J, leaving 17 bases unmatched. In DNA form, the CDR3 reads TGTGCCAGCTCATCCCCCGGGGGAATAGCGGGAGTTTCCGAGCAGTACTTC. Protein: CASSSPGGIAGVSEQYF.

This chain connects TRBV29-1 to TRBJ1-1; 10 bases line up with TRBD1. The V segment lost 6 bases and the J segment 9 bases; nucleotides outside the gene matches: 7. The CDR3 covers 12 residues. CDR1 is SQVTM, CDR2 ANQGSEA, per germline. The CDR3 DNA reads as TGCAGCGTCCCGGACAGGGGGAAACAAGCTTTCTTT. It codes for CSVPDRGKQAFF.

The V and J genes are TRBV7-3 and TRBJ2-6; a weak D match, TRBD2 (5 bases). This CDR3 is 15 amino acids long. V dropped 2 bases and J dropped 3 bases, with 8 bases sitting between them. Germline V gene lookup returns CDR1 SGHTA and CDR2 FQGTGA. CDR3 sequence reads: CASSLLGNGANVLTF. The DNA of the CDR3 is TGTGCCAGCAGCTTACTCGGGAATGGGGCCAACGTCCTGACTTTC.

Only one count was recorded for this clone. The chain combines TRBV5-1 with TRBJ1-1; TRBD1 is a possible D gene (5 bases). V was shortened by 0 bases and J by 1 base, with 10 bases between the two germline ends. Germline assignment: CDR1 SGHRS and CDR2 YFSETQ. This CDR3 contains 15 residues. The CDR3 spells CASSLGPGGNTEAFF. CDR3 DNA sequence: TGCGCCAGCAGCTTGGGGCCGGGGGGGAACACTGAAGCTTTCTTT.

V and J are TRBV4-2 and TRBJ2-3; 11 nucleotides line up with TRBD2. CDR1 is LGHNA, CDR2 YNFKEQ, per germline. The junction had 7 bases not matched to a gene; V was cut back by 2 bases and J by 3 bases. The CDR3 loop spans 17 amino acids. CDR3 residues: CASSQLAGGLGTDTQYF. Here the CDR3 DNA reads TGTGCCAGCAGCCAACTAGCGGGGGGATTGGGGACAGATACGCAGTATTTT.

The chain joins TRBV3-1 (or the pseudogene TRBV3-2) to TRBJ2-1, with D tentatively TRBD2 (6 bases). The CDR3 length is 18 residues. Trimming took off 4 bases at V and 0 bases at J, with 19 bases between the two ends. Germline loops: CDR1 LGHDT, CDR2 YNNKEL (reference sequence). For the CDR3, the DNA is TGTGCCAGCAGCCCTGGGCATGGGGGAGGAAGCTCCTACAATGAGCAGTTCTTC. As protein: CASSPGHGGGSSYNEQFF.

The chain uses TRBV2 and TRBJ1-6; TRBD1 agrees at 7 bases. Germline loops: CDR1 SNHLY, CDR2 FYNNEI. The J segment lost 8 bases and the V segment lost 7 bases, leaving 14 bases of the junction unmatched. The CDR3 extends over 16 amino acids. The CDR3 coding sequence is TGTGCCAGCACCCCGACTGGGGGGACAGCTTATTCACCCCTCCACTTT. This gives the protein CASTPTGGTAYSPLHF.

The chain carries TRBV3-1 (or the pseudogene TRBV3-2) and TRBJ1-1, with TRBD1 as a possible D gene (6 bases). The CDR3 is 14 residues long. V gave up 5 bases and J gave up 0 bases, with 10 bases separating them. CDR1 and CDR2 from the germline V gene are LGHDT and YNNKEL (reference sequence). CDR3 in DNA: TGTGCCAGCAGCTACGGGACACTGAACACTGAAGCTTTCTTT. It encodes CASSYGTLNTEAFF.

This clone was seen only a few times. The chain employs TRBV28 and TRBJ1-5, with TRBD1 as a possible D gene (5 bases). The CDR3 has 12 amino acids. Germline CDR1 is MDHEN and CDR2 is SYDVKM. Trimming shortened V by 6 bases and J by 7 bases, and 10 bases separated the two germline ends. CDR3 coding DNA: TGTGCCAGCAGAAGGGGTGAACAGCCCCAGCATTTT. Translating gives CASRRGEQPQHF.

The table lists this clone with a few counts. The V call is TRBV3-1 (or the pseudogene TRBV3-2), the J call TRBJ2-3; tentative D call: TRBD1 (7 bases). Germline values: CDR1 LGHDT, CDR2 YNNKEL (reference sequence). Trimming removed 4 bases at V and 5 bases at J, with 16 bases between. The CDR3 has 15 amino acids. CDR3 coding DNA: TGTGCCAGCAGCCCCCAGGGGGGAACTGGAGATACGCAGTATTTT. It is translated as CASSPQGGTGDTQYF.

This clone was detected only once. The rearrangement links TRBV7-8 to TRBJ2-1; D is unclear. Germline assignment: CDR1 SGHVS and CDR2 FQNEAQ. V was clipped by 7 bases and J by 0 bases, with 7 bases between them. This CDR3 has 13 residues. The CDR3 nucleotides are TGTGCCAGCACCTCGGGCTCCTACAATGAGCAGTTCTTC. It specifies CASTSGSYNEQFF.

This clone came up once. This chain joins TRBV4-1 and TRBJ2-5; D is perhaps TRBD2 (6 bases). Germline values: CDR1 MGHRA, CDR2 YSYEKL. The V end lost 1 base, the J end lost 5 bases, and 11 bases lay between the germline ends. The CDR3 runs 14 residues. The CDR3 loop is CASSQGLVGETQYF. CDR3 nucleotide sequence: TGCGCCAGCAGCCAAGGACTAGTCGGGGAGACCCAGTACTTC.

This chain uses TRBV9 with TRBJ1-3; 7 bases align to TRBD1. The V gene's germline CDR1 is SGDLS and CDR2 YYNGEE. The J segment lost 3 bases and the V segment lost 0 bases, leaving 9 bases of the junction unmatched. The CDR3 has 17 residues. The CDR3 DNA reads TGTGCCAGCAGCGTAGCGACAGGGTACCTTGGTGGAAACACCATATATTTT. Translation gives CASSVATGYLGGNTIYF.

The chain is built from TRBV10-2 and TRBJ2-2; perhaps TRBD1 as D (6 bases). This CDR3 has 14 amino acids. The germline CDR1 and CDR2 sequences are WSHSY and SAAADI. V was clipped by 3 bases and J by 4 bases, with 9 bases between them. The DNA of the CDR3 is TGCGCCAGCAGTGAAACAGGGACCACCGGGGAGCTGTTTTTT. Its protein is CASSETGTTGELFF.

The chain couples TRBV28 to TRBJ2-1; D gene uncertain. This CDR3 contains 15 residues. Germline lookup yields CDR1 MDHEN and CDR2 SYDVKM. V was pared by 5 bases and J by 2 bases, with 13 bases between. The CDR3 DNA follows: TGTGCCAGCAGTCTACCACTGGCGGCCTACAATGAGCAGTTCTTC. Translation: CASSLPLAAYNEQFF.

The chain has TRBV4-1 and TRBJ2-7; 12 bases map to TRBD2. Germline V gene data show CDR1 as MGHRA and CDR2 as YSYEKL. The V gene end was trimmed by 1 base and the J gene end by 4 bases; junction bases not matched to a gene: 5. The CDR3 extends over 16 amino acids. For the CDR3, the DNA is TGCGCCAGCAGCCAAGCGCTAGCGGGGGGGCCATACGAGCAGTACTTC. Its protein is CASSQALAGGPYEQYF.

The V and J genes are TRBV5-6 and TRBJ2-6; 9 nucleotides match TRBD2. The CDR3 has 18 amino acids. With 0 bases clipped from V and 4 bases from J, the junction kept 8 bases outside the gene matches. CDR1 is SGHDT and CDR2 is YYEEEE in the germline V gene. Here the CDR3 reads CASSLAGGRARGANVLTF. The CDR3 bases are TGTGCCAGCAGCTTGGCAGGCGGGAGGGCGAGGGGGGCCAACGTCCTGACTTTC. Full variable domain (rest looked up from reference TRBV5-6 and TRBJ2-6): DAGVTQSPTHLIKTRGQQVTLRCSPKSGHDTVSWYQQALGQGPQFIFQYYEEEERQRGNFPDRFSGHQFPNYSSELNVNALLLGDSALYLCASSLAGGRARGANVLTFGAGSRLTVL.

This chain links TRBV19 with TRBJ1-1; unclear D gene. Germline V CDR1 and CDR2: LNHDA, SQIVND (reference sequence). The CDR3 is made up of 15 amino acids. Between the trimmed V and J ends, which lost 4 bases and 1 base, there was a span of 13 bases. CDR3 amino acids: CASSKVSGGNTEAFF. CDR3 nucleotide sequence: TGTGCCAGTAGTAAAGTATCCGGAGGGAACACTGAAGCTTTCTTT.

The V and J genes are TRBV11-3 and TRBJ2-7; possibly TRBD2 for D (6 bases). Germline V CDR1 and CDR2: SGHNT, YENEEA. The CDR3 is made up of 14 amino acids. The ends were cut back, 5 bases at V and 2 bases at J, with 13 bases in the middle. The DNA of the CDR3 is TGTGCCAGCAGCCCCCGGGCGGGACCCTACGAGCAGTACTTC. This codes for CASSPRAGPYEQYF.

Here the CDR3 reads CASSPGILGNTIYF. CDR3 nucleotide sequence: TGCGCCAGCAGCCCCGGGATTTTAGGAAACACCATATATTTT. The chain is built from TRBV5-1 and TRBJ1-3; the D is unclear. The V and J ends lost 4 bases and 4 bases respectively, with 12 bases between them. CDR1 and CDR2 (germline): SGHRS, YFSETQ. The CDR3 is made up of 14 amino acids.

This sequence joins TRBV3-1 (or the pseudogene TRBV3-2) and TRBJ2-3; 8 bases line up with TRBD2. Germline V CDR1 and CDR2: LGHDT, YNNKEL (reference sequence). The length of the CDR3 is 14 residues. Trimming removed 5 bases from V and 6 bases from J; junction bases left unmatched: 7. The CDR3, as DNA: TGTGCCAGCAGCTTGCTAGCGGGTTCTGATACGCAGTATTTT. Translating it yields CASSLLAGSDTQYF.

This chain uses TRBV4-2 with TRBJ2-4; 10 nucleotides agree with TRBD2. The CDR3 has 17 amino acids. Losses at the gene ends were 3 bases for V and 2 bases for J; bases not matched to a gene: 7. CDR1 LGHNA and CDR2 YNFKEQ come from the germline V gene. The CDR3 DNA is TGTGCCAGCAGCCAGTCCAGCGGGGGGGCTTCCAAAAACATTCAGTACTTC. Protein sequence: CASSQSSGGASKNIQYF.

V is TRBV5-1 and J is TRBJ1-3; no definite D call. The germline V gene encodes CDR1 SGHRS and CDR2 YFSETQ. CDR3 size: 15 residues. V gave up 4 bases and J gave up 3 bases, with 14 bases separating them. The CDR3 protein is CASSAQPGGGNTIYF. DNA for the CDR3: TGCGCCAGCAGCGCCCAACCGGGAGGTGGAAACACCATATATTTT.

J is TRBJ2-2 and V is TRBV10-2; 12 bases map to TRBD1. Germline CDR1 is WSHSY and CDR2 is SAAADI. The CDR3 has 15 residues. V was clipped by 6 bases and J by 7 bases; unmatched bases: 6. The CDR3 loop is CASRPGQGAVGELFF. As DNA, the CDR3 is TGCGCCAGCAGGCCGGGACAGGGGGCTGTCGGGGAGCTGTTTTTT.

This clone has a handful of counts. The DNA of the CDR3 is TGTGCCAGCAGAGCATTCACAGGGGGGGGTGAGCAGTTCTTC. Its protein product is CASRAFTGGGEQFF. This sequence joins TRBV6-4 and TRBJ2-1; perhaps TRBD1 as D (8 bases). Germline V gene lookup returns CDR1 MRHNA and CDR2 SNTAGT. The CDR3 extends over 14 amino acids. Trimming pared 6 bases from V and 9 bases from J, leaving 18 bases between.